What follows describes a single T cell receptor (beta chain). The data were taken from a study of CD8 T cells in Susac syndrome. Study in general: At the time of blood draw, patients with Susac syndrome were therapy-naive, receiving corticosteroids, or receiving intravenous immunoglobulin alone.

In contrast to the negatively isolated CD8+ and CD4+ T cells, TEMRA cells were FACS-enriched. The CDR3 extends over 12 amino acids. From germline, CDR1 is SGHVS and CDR2 FQNEAQ. Trimming left V 6 bases short and J 5 bases short, with 10 bases between. An amount of RNA that ranged from roughly 0.5 to 1 ug was reverse transcribed with random hexamers. It was immunoSEQ multiplex PCR that amplified TCR beta CDR3 across 54 Vbeta and 13 Jbeta. One entry per CDR3 protein results from TCRdb running MiXCR on the immunoSEQ multiplex PCR reads. The top ten hold 0.16% of the sample, which has more than 150,000 distinct CDR3 sequences, approximately 95% seen once.

The clonotype originates from a human donor with Susac syndrome. What was sequenced was CD8+ T cells from PBMCs. The rearrangement uses TRBV7-8 and TRBJ2-5, with D possibly TRBD1 on 5 matching bases. CDR3 sequence reads: CASRGRGETQYF. CDR3 bases: TGTGCCAGCAGGGGGCGTGGGGAGACCCAGTACTTC.